The sequence of this T cell receptor (beta chain) was determined in a study of T cell repertoires in cytomegalovirus infection. Study-level background: Public TCR beta signatures marked donors with CMV infection and the matching HLA.

Study conclusions and caveats: HLA-C-restricted, CMV-specific TCR beta clonotypes were dominant ex vivo.

Germline V CDR1 and CDR2: SEHNR, FQNEAQ (reference sequence). The CDR3 runs to 14 residues. Deletions cut 1 base from V and 3 bases from J, with 10 bases between. One entry per CDR3 protein results from TCRdb running MiXCR on the reads. The sample carries over 95,000 distinct CDR3 sequences, around 31% recorded once. A few counts support this clonotype. Its matching antigen is unknown. This TCR came from a human donor in good health (CMV status not recorded). Some clones in this sample may be carry-over from other donors' samples. The specimen comprised CD8+ T cells from cultured PBMCs, sampled from culture after CMV antigen stimulation. The rearrangement uses TRBV7-9 and TRBJ2-7, with D hard to call. The CDR3 DNA sequence: TGTGCCAGCAGCTTAGAAGGTTTGGGCTACGAGCAGTACTTC. It yields the protein CASSLEGLGYEQYF.